This T cell receptor (beta chain) was sequenced for a study of blood T cell repertoires in COVID-19. Study background: From T cells, B-cell-depleted T cells, or PBMCs came the material, which was cDNA or gDNA.

The table came from immunoSEQ multiplex PCR; TCRdb's copy has only in-frame clones and leaves some out. The repertoire includes some 47,000 clones, 80% to 90% of them detected once, and less than 3% sits in the top ten. Trimming removed 4 bases at V and 4 bases at J, with 15 bases between. The germline V gene encodes CDR1 SGHDT and CDR2 YYEEEE. The CDR3 totals 15 residues. The chain employs TRBV5-6 and TRBJ2-1; D is unresolved. The sample consisted of peripheral blood. This TCR derives from an elderly woman with acute or convalescent COVID-19. Written as DNA, the CDR3 is TGTGCCAGCAGCCTAGGCCTAGATTCTTACAATGAGCAGTTCTTC. Its translation: CASSLGLDSYNEQFF.